This paragraph reports one T cell receptor (beta chain). Via MiXCR, TCRdb re-called the RT-PCR reads, giving one row per CDR3 protein. The table records roughly 960,000 distinct CDR3 sequences, under 20% of them present only once. This specimen comes from a study of patients and donors after allogeneic stem cell transplantation. This CDR3 is built from 12 residues. Germline CDR1 reads DFQATT; CDR2 reads SNEGSKA (reference sequence). This receptor was identified in a human donor who was either an allogeneic HSCT recipient or a stem cell or donor lymphocyte infusion donor (not recorded which). It is not recorded whose cells these are; they may come from a transplant donor. This chain uses TRBV20-1 with TRBJ2-5; TRBD2 matches at 8 bases. Input material: blood, either unsorted or a sorted T cell fraction (not recorded which). The CDR3 DNA follows: TGCGGCTACCGGGGGGGTCGGGAGACCCAGTACTTC. Residues: CGYRGGRETQYF.